These 28 T cell receptor beta chains share one sample of origin, sequenced in a study of blood T cell repertoires in COVID-19. Produced via immunoSEQ multiplex PCR; TCRdb's table is partial and in-frame only. The sample includes some 180,000 clones, approximately 91% of them seen just once. Sequences were obtained from peripheral blood. The receptors derive from a young man with COVID-19, enrolled during active disease.

This rearrangement joins TRBV9 to TRBJ2-7, with a weak D call TRBD1 (6 bases). The CDR3 length is 14 residues. Trimming removed 0 bases at V and 5 bases at J, with 12 bases between. CDR1 is SGDLS and CDR2 is YYNGEE in the germline V gene. The CDR3 region has the DNA TGTGCCAGCAGCGTAGGTCCAGGGGACCACGAGCAGTACTTC. Translating it yields CASSVGPGDHEQYF.

The gene calls are TRBV29-1 and TRBJ2-2, with D perhaps matching TRBD1 (5 bases). This CDR3 spans 15 amino acids. The V end was cut by 0 bases, the J end by 2 bases, with 10 bases between. Germline-derived CDR1 and CDR2 are SQVTM and ANQGSEA. The DNA for the CDR3 is TGCAGCGTTGAAGATCGAGGACAAAACACCGGGGAGCTGTTTTTT. Protein sequence: CSVEDRGQNTGELFF.

V gene TRBV28 combines with J gene TRBJ1-5, with 7 positions matching TRBD1. V trimming: 5 bases; J trimming: 9 bases; junction bases outside the gene matches: 10. The CDR3 is 14 amino acids. Germline CDR1 is MDHEN and CDR2 is SYDVKM. The CDR3 nucleotides read TGTGCCAGCAGTGAGACAGGGTTCGGTCCGCCCCAGCATTTT. Its translation is CASSETGFGPPQHF. The full variable domain, completed using reference TRBV28 and TRBJ1-5, is DVKVTQSSRYLVKRTGEKVFLECVQDMDHENMFWYRQDPGLGLRLIYFSYDVKMKEKGDIPEGYSVSREKKERFSLILESASTNQTSMYLCASSETGFGPPQHFGDGTRLSIL.

The chain employs TRBV9 and TRBJ1-5, with a possible D match to TRBD1 (5 bases). CDR3 length: 12 amino acids. Deletions cut 3 bases from V and 9 bases from J, with 10 bases between. The V gene's germline CDR1 is SGDLS and CDR2 YYNGEE. CDR3 DNA sequence: TGTGCCAGCAGCGCCACGGGGGGGCCCCAGCATTTT. Amino acid sequence: CASSATGGPQHF.

The CDR3 nucleotides read TGTGCCAGCAGCTTAAGACTAGCGGGACCTCAAGAGACCCAGTACTTC. Encoded protein: CASSLRLAGPQETQYF. This sequence joins TRBV6-2 or TRBV6-3 and TRBJ2-5, with 11 positions matching TRBD2. There are 16 residues in the CDR3. J was trimmed by 2 bases and V by 6 bases; bases with no gene match: 8. CDR1 is MNHEY, CDR2 SVGEGT, per germline.

The chain employs TRBV7-9 and TRBJ2-1; TRBD2 matches 12 bases. The CDR3 consists of 17 residues. The J segment lost 8 bases and the V segment lost 0 bases, leaving 8 bases of the junction unmatched. CDR1 and CDR2 from the germline V gene are SEHNR and FQNEAQ (reference sequence). CDR3 protein: CASSLAQSTSGRHEQFF. In DNA form, the CDR3 reads TGTGCCAGCAGCTTAGCGCAATCAACTAGCGGGAGGCATGAGCAGTTCTTC.

The chain carries TRBV9 and TRBJ1-2; no clear D. V was pared by 0 bases and J by 0 bases, with 12 bases between. Germline values: CDR1 SGDLS, CDR2 YYNGEE. This CDR3 is 16 amino acids long. CDR3 sequence (DNA): TGTGCCAGCAGCGTAGTTAGCGGACTAGCTAACTATGGCTACACCTTC. This encodes CASSVVSGLANYGYTF.

CDR3 bases: TGTGCCAGCAGCCCTCCTCAGGTACAAGAGACCCAGTACTTC. This encodes CASSPPQVQETQYF. V and J are TRBV7-8 and TRBJ2-5, with D unresolved. Deletions cut 5 bases from V and 2 bases from J, with 12 bases between. Germline CDR1 SGHVS, CDR2 FQNEAQ. The CDR3 has 14 residues.

This chain uses TRBV28 with TRBJ2-4; D might be TRBD2 (6 bases). V dropped 5 bases and J dropped 1 base, with 9 bases sitting between them. CDR3 length: 14 amino acids. The germline gives CDR1 MDHEN, CDR2 SYDVKM. The CDR3 protein is CASSPGGAKNIQYF. CDR3 in DNA: TGTGCCAGCAGTCCTGGGGGGGCCAAAAACATTCAGTACTTC.

This clone is a singleton in its sample. This rearrangement joins TRBV7-6 to TRBJ2-7, with D possibly matching TRBD1 (5 bases). This CDR3 region has 15 residues. Germline loops: CDR1 SGHVS, CDR2 FNYEAQ. V was clipped by 0 bases and J by 3 bases, with 12 bases between them. Written as DNA, the CDR3 is TGTGCCAGCAGCTTAGCTGACGGACACAGCTACGAGCAGTACTTC. Its translation: CASSLADGHSYEQYF. The entire variable domain, with the rest obtained from reference TRBV7-6 and TRBJ2-7, is as follows: GAGVSQSPRYKVTKRGQDVALRCDPISGHVSLYWYRQALGQGPEFLTYFNYEAQQDKSGLPNDRFSAERPEGSISTLTIQRTEQRDSAMYRCASSLADGHSYEQYFGPGTRLTVT.

CDR3 bases: TGTGCCAGCAGTTTGGGACTAGCGGGGCACACCGGGGAGCTGTTTTTT. Translated, it gives CASSLGLAGHTGELFF. The chain links TRBV27 to TRBJ2-2; TRBD2 matches at 13 bases. Germline loops: CDR1 MNHEY, CDR2 SMNVEV (reference sequence). This CDR3 spans 16 amino acids. J gave up 3 bases and V 3 bases, and 1 base lay outside the gene matches.

This chain connects TRBV19 to TRBJ2-1, with 10 bases aligning to TRBD1. With 3 bases clipped from V and 3 bases from J, the junction kept 2 bases outside the gene matches. Germline-derived CDR1 and CDR2 are LNHDA and SQIVND (reference sequence). The CDR3 is made up of 15 amino acids. CDR3: CASSIRDRGYNEQFF. The CDR3 DNA reads TGTGCCAGTAGTATCCGGGACAGGGGCTACAATGAGCAGTTCTTC.

The chain joins TRBV12-3 or TRBV12-4 to TRBJ1-2, with D possibly TRBD1 on 6 matching bases. The V end was cut by 8 bases, the J end by 3 bases, with 13 bases between. There are 13 residues in the CDR3. The DNA for the CDR3 is TGTGCCAGCTCGGGGCGGGGGCACTATGGCTACACCTTC. Protein: CASSGRGHYGYTF.

The chain combines TRBV9 with TRBJ1-2, with D maybe TRBD1 (5 bases). V lost 0 bases and J lost 2, with 8 bases in between. CDR1 and CDR2 (germline): SGDLS, YYNGEE. This CDR3 contains 14 residues. This CDR3 is CASSVDQGNYGYTF. The CDR3 nucleotides read TGTGCCAGCAGCGTAGACCAGGGAAACTATGGCTACACCTTC.

This chain connects TRBV5-1 to TRBJ2-2; TRBD1 might be the D (5 bases). This CDR3 has 12 residues. Looked up from germline, CDR1 is SGHRS and CDR2 is YFSETQ. V gave up 6 bases and J gave up 4 bases, with 7 bases separating them. CDR3 protein: CASKRGTGELFF. In DNA form, the CDR3 reads TGCGCCAGCAAAAGGGGCACCGGGGAGCTGTTTTTT.

In this sample, this clone turned up once. The gene calls are TRBV11-2 and TRBJ2-1; TRBD1 might be the D (5 bases). V lost 4 bases, J lost 2 bases, and 9 bases lay in between. The CDR3 loop spans 14 amino acids. Germline lookup yields CDR1 SGHAT and CDR2 FQNNGV. The CDR3 region is CASSSSDTYNEQFF. Written as DNA, the CDR3 is TGTGCCAGCAGCTCCTCGGACACCTACAATGAGCAGTTCTTC.

This clone was counted a single time. The J gene is TRBJ1-4, the V gene TRBV30; D gene unclear. From germline, CDR1 is GTSNPN and CDR2 SVGIG (reference sequence). The CDR3 length is 11 residues. V lost 4 bases, J lost 5 bases, and 5 bases lay in between. In DNA form, the CDR3 reads TGTGCCTGGAATACAAATGAAAAACTGTTTTTT. Translation: CAWNTNEKLFF.

This clone was picked up one time. The chain joins TRBV19 to TRBJ2-7, with 10 bases identical to TRBD1. CDR1 is LNHDA and CDR2 is SQIVND in the germline V gene (reference sequence). The CDR3 sequence is 17 residues long. With V trimmed by 7 bases and J by 4 bases, 16 bases remained unmatched. The CDR3 sequence: CASTLILPGQGIYEQYF. The CDR3 region has the DNA TGTGCCAGTACCTTAATACTACCGGGACAGGGGATTTACGAGCAGTACTTC.

The rearrangement links TRBV25-1 to TRBJ2-1, with a tentative D call TRBD2 (5 bases). V gave up 6 bases and J gave up 7 bases, with 10 bases separating them. CDR3 length: 12 amino acids. Germline CDR1 reads MGHDK; CDR2 reads SYGVNS. This CDR3 reads CASSDPGNEQFF. For the CDR3, the DNA is TGTGCCAGCAGCGACCCGGGAAATGAGCAGTTCTTC.

This chain links TRBV7-8 with TRBJ2-2; D gene uncertain. Trimming removed 4 bases at V and 1 base at J, with 10 bases between. The CDR3 length is 15 residues. Germline lookup yields CDR1 SGHVS and CDR2 FQNEAQ. CDR3 sequence (DNA): TGTGCCAGCAGCTCCGCTGGGCAGAACACCGGGGAGCTGTTTTTT. Translated: CASSSAGQNTGELFF.

This chain uses TRBV24-1 with TRBJ2-3; weak D call: TRBD2 (6 bases). V was cut by 3 bases and J by 3 bases, with 12 bases left in between. This CDR3 comprises 15 residues. CDR1 and CDR2 from the germline V gene are KGHDR and SFDVKD. The CDR3 loop reads CATSDSVGGTDTQYF. The CDR3 bases are TGTGCCACCAGTGATAGCGTCGGAGGGACAGATACGCAGTATTTT.

J is TRBJ2-2 and V is TRBV2; maybe TRBD2 (6 bases). This CDR3 is built from 15 residues. V was pared by 2 bases and J by 3 bases, with 10 bases between. CDR1 is SNHLY, CDR2 FYNNEI, per germline. The CDR3 here is CASSESQRDTGELFF. The CDR3 nucleotides are TGTGCCAGCAGTGAATCACAGCGGGACACCGGGGAGCTGTTTTTT.

The gene calls are TRBV13 and TRBJ2-7; perhaps TRBD2 as D (6 bases). Germline V gene data show CDR1 as PRHDT and CDR2 as FYEKMQ (reference sequence). Trimming took off 6 bases at V and 0 bases at J, with 15 bases between the two ends. CDR3 length: 15 residues. For the CDR3, the DNA is TGTGCCAGCAGTTCCGGGACTTACTACTCCTACGAGCAGTACTTC. Its protein is CASSSGTYYSYEQYF.

CDR3 loop: CASSVFGGGNNEQFF. The CDR3 region has the DNA TGTGCCAGCAGTGTTTTCGGCGGGGGAAACAATGAGCAGTTCTTC. This rearrangement joins TRBV6-4 to TRBJ2-1; 7 nucleotides match TRBD2. Germline CDR1 MRHNA, CDR2 SNTAGT. With V trimmed by 4 bases and J by 5 bases, 8 bases remained unmatched. CDR3 length: 15 residues.

This chain uses TRBV3-1 (or the pseudogene TRBV3-2) with TRBJ2-7; no clear D gene. Trimming cost V 5 bases and J 1 base, with 3 bases left between them. This CDR3 is built from 11 residues. Germline V gene data show CDR1 as LGHDT and CDR2 as YNNKEL (reference sequence). The CDR3 coding sequence is TGTGCCAGCAGCTCATCCTACGAGCAGTACTTC. Encoded protein: CASSSSYEQYF.

The chain uses TRBV2 and TRBJ2-7; 10 bases fit TRBD1. CDR1 and CDR2 (germline): SNHLY, FYNNEI. The CDR3 length is 14 residues. V shed 4 bases, J shed 6 bases, and the junction held 6 bases outside the gene matches. The CDR3 DNA reads TGTGCCAGCAGTGTCGACAGGGGGCCGCTCGAGCAGTACTTC. It translates to CASSVDRGPLEQYF.

The chain joins TRBV13 to TRBJ1-1; 9 bases fit TRBD1. This CDR3 region has 13 residues. Germline V lookup: CDR1 PRHDT, CDR2 FYEKMQ (reference sequence). The junction had 3 bases not matched to a gene; V was cut back by 8 bases and J by 2 bases. In DNA form, the CDR3 reads TGTGCCAGCCTAACAGGGGGCAACACTGAAGCTTTCTTT. This gives the protein CASLTGGNTEAFF.

This sequence joins TRBV4-1 and TRBJ2-7, with TRBD1 identical over 7 bases. This CDR3 has 16 amino acids. With V trimmed by 2 bases and J by 0 bases, 7 bases remained unmatched. Germline assignment: CDR1 MGHRA and CDR2 YSYEKL. CDR3 DNA sequence: TGCGCCAGCAGCCAAAAAGGACAGGTCACCTCCTACGAGCAGTACTTC. Translated, it gives CASSQKGQVTSYEQYF.